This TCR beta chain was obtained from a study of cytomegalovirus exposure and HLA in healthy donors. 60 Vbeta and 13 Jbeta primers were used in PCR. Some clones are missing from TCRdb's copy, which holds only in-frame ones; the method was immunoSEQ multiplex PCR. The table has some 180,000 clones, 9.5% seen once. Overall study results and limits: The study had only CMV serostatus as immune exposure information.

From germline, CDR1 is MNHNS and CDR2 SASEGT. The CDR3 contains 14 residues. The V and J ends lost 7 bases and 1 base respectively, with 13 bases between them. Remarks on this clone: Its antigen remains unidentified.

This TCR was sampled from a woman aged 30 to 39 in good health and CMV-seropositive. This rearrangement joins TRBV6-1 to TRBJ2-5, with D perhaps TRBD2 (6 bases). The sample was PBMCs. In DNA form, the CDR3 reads TGTGCCAGCATGGGTTGGGGAGGCCAAGAGACCCAGTACTTC. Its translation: CASMGWGGQETQYF.